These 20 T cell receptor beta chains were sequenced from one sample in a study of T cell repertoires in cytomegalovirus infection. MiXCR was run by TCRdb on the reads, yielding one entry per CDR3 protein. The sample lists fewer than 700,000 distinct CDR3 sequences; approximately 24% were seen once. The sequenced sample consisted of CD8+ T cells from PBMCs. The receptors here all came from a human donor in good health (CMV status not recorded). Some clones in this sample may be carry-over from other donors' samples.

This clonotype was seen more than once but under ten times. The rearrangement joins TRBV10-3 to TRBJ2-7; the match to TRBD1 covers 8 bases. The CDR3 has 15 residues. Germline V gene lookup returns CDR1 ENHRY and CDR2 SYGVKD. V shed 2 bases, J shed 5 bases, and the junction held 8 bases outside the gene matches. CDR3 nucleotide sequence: TGTGCCATCAGTGAGCCTGACAGGGGTCCCCACGAGCAGTACGTC. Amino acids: CAISEPDRGPHEQYV.

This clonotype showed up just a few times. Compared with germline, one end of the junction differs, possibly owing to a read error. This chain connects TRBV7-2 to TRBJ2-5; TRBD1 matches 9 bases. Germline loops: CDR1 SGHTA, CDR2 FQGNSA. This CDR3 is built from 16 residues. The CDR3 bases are TGTGTCAGCAGCTTGAACAGGGGGCTGGACCAAGAGACCCAGTACTTC. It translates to CVSSLNRGLDQETQYF.

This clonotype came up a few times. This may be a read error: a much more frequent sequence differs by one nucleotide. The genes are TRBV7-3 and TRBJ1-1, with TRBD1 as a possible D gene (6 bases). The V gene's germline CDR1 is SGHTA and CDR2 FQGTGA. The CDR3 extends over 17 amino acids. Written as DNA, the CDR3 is TGTGCCAACAGCTTAACGGGACAATCTACAATGAACACTGAAGCTTTCTTT. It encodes CANSLTGQSTMNTEAFF.

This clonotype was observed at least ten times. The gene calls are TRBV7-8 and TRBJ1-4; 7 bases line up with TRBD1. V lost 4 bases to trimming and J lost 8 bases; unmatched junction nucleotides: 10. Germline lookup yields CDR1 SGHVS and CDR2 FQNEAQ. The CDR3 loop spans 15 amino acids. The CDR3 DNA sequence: TGTGCCAGCAGCTCGCAGACAGGGTGGACGGAAAAACTGTTTTTT. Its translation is CASSSQTGWTEKLFF.

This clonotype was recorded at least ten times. The CDR3 loop reads CASSQERNTEAFF. CDR3 in DNA: TGCGCCAGCAGCCAAGAGAGGAACACTGAAGCTTTCTTT. This chain joins TRBV4-1 and TRBJ1-1, with D uncertain. The CDR3 runs to 13 residues. CDR1 MGHRA and CDR2 YSYEKL come from the germline V gene. The V end was cut by 0 bases, the J end by 1 base, with 3 bases between.

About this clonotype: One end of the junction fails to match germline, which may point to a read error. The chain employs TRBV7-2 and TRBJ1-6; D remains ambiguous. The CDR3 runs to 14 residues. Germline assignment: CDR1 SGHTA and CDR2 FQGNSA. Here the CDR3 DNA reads TGTGCCAACAGCCCTTCGGTCTTGGGTTCACCCCTCCACTTT. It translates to CANSPSVLGSPLHF.

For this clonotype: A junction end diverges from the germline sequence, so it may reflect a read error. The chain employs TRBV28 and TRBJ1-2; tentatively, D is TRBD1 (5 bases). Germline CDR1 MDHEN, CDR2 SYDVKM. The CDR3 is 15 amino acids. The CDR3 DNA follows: TGTGCCAGCAGTTTTATAACGGGGCAGGCTCCAGAACTTTTCTTC. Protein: CASSFITGQAPELFF.

The CDR3 loop is CSVVIGGNEQYV. CDR3 coding DNA: TGCAGCGTTGTTATCGGGGGAAACGAGCAGTACGTC. This rearrangement joins TRBV29-1 to TRBJ2-7; D is possibly TRBD2 (6 bases). Deletions cut 4 bases from V and 5 bases from J, with 12 bases between. Looked up from germline, CDR1 is SQVTM and CDR2 is ANQGSEA. The CDR3 is 12 amino acids.

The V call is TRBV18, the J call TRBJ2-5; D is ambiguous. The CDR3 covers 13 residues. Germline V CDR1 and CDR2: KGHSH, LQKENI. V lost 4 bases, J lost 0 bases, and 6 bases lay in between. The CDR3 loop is CASSRPDQETQYF. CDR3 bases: TGTGCCAGCTCACGCCCCGACCAAGAGACCCAGTACTTC.

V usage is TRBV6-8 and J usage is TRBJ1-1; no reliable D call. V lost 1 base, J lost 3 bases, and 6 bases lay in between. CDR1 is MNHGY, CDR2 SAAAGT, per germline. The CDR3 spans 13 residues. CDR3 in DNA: TGTGCCAGCAGTTACTATCCGGACACTGAAGCTTTCTTT. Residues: CASSYYPDTEAFF.

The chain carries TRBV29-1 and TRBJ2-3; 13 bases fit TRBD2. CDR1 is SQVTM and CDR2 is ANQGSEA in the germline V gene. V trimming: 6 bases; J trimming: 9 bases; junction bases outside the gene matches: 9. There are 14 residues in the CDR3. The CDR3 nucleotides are TGCAGCGTCCGGACTAGCGGGGGCCCATTAACGCAGTATTTT. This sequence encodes CSVRTSGGPLTQYF.

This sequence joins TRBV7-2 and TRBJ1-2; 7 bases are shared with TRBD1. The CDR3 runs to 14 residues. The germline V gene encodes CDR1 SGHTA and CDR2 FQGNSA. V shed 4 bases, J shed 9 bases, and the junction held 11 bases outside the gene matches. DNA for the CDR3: TGTGCCAGCAGCTCGGGGACAGCACCTAGCAGCTACACCTTC. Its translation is CASSSGTAPSSYTF.

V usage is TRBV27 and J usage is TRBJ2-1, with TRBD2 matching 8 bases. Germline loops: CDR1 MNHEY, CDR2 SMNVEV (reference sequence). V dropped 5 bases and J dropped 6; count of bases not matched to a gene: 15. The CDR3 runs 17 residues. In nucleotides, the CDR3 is TGTGCCAGCAGTCCCGGACTAGCACTCTTTTTGGCCAATGAGCAGTTCTTC. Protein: CASSPGLALFLANEQFF.

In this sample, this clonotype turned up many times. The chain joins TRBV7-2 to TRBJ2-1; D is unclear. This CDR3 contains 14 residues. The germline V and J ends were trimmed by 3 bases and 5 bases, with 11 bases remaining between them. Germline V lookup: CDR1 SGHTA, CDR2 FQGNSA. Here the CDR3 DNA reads TGTGCCAGCAGCTTCGGCTATACCCACAATGAGCAGTTCTTC. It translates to CASSFGYTHNEQFF.

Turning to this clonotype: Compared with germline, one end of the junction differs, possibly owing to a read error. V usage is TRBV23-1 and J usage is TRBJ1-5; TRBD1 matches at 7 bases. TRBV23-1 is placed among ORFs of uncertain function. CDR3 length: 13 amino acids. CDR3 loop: CASWLYRGQPQRF. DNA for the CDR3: TGCGCCAGCTGGCTGTACAGGGGTCAGCCCCAGCGTTTT.

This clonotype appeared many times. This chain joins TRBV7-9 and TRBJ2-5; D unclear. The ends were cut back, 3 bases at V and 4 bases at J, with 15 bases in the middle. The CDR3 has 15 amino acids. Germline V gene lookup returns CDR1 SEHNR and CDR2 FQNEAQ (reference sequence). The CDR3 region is CASSLGFVTGETQYF. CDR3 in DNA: TGTGCCAGCAGCTTGGGTTTCGTAACTGGAGAGACCCAGTACTTC.

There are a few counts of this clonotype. The CDR3 loop reads CASSGSRGAVTDTQYF. For the CDR3, the DNA is TGTGCCAGCAGCGGTAGCCGGGGGGCGGTCACAGATACGCAGTATTTT. The V and J genes are TRBV7-9 and TRBJ2-3, with D possibly TRBD2 on 7 matching bases. The CDR3 covers 16 residues. Germline-derived CDR1 and CDR2 are SEHNR and FQNEAQ (reference sequence). V was shortened by 5 bases and J by 2 bases, with 17 bases between the two germline ends.

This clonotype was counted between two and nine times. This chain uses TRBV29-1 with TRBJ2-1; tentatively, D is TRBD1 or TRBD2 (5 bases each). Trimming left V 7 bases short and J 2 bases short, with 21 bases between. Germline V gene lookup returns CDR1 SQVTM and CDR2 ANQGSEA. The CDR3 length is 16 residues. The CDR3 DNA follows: TGCAGCGCCGTAGGGACCGATTATGACGCCTACAATGAGCAGTTCTTC. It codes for CSAVGTDYDAYNEQFF.

CDR3 sequence: CASSYGGSGSSGELFF. In nucleotides, the CDR3 is TGTGCCAGCAGTTACGGCGGCTCAGGGTCATCCGGGGAGCTGTTTTTT. V and J are TRBV6-6 and TRBJ2-2; perhaps TRBD1 as D (5 bases). Germline CDR1 reads MNHNY; CDR2 reads SVGAGI (reference sequence). V gave up 2 bases and J gave up 6 bases, with 16 bases separating them. The CDR3 runs to 16 residues.

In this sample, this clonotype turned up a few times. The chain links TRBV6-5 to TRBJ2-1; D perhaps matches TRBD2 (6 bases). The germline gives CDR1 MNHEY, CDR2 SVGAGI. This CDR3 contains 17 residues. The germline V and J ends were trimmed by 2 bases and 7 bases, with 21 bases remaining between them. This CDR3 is CASSYAWTMPDTNEQFF. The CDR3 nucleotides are TGTGCCAGCAGTTACGCCTGGACTATGCCGGATACAAATGAGCAGTTCTTC.